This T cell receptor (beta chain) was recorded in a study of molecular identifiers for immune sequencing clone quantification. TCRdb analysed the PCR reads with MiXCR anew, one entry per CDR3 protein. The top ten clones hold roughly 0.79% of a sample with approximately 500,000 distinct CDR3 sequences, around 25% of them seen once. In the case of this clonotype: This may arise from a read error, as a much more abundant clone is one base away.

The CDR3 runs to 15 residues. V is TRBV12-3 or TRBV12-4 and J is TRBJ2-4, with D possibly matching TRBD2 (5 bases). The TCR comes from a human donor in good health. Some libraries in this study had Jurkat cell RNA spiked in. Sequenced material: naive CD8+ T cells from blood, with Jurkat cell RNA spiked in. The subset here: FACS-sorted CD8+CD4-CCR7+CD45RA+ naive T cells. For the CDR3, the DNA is TGTGCCAGCGGTTTCATGTCGGGGGCCAAAAACATTCAGTACTTC. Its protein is CASGFMSGAKNIQYF.